This note documents a single T cell receptor beta chain sequence. Its antigen is undetermined. Some clones are missing from TCRdb's copy, which holds only in-frame ones; the method was immunoSEQ multiplex PCR. The sample carries about 26,000 clones, roughly 86% recorded once. The CDR3 has 14 amino acids. Germline V gene lookup returns CDR1 MDHEN and CDR2 SYDVKM. V dropped 6 bases and J dropped 3 bases, with 15 bases sitting between them. The sample originates from a study of PD-1 blockade in classical Hodgkin lymphoma. Study results and limitations: It was among complete responders that baseline diversity resembled that of newly diagnosed patients.

All the patients suffered relapse after autologous stem cell transplantation, and brentuximab vedotin exposure differed. This TCR came from a human donor with classical Hodgkin lymphoma. The J gene is TRBJ2-7, the V gene TRBV28; D may match TRBD1 or TRBD2 (5 bases each). Sequenced material: peripheral blood mononuclear cells (PBMCs), taken before the second cycle of nivolumab. The CDR3 loop reads CASSPGRASYEQYF. Written as DNA, the CDR3 is TGTGCCAGCAGCCCGGGACGGGCAAGCTACGAGCAGTACTTC.